The 2 T cell receptor beta chains presented below share a single source sample, sequenced in a study of T-cell reconstitution after alpha-beta-depleted transplantation in children. The authors prepared the TCRbeta library with unique molecular identifiers. TCRdb reprocessed the PCR reads via MiXCR and lists one record per CDR3 protein. This table has some 390,000 distinct CDR3 sequences, around 21% appearing once. This sample comprised PBMCs from the stem cell graft donor, obtained from the stem cell graft. The receptors were gathered from a human donor who donated a stem cell graft to a child with acute myeloid leukemia.

This CDR3 is CATRRTGESFTGELFF. The CDR3, as DNA: TGTGCCACCAGAAGGACAGGGGAATCCTTCACCGGGGAGCTGTTTTTT. The chain joins TRBV15 to TRBJ2-2; 9 nucleotides line up with TRBD1. The germline V gene has CDR1 LNHNV and CDR2 YYDKDF (reference sequence). The ends lost 6 bases at V and 4 bases at J; junction bases unmatched: 9. The CDR3 extends over 16 amino acids.

J is TRBJ1-5 and V is TRBV12-3 or TRBV12-4; D gene uncertain. This CDR3 contains 16 residues. The ends were cut back, 5 bases at V and 1 base at J, with 15 bases in the middle. The CDR3 is CASSVSLVGSNQPQHF. The CDR3 DNA is TGTGCCAGCAGTGTGAGTCTCGTTGGGAGCAATCAGCCCCAGCATTTT.